This is a list of T cell receptor beta chains from one sample in a study of cytotoxic CD8 clonotypes in ibrutinib-treated CLL. TCRdb keeps only in-frame clones here, not all; method: immunoSEQ multiplex PCR. The table shows 55,000 to 80,000 clones, with around 60% occurring only once. The sequencing here drew on PBMCs, taken after 12 months of ibrutinib treatment. The receptors originated from a human donor with chronic lymphocytic leukemia. Each CDR3 is given with its conserved first and last residue. A D gene is named only where the DNA matches it firmly. A clone size is listed for some rows: how often the clone was seen (once, few, many), or a class if it is expanded.

D,V,size,J,CDR3,DNA
-,TRBV6-5,-,TRBJ2-7,CASSYLRSGAGEQYF,TGTGCCAGCAGTTACCTTCGATCAGGGGCTGGAGAGCAGTACTTC
-,TRBV7-9,-,TRBJ1-2,CASSGQGVEFYGYTF,TGTGCCAGCAGCGGGCAGGGCGTGGAGTTTTATGGCTACACCTTC
-,TRBV5-4,-,TRBJ2-3,CASSAAGTDTQYF,TGTGCCAGCAGCGCTGCAGGGACAGATACGCAGTATTTT
-,TRBV27,once,TRBJ2-3,CASSLSLVRDTQYF,TGTGCCAGCAGTTTATCACTAGTGAGAGATACGCAGTATTTT
-,TRBV5-6,-,TRBJ1-1,CASMRPGFNTEAFF,TGTGCCAGCATGCGACCGGGATTCAACACTGAAGCTTTCTTT
-,TRBV6-5,-,TRBJ1-2,CASSVAGSGDYGYTF,TGTGCCAGCAGTGTGGCGGGCAGTGGAGACTATGGCTACACCTTC
-,TRBV10-3,few,TRBJ2-2,CAISESATGELFF,TGTGCCATCAGTGAGTCAGCTACCGGGGAGCTGTTTTTT
TRBD2,TRBV28,once,TRBJ2-1,CASTHRLAGVDEQFF,TGTGCCAGCACCCACAGACTAGCGGGAGTTGATGAGCAGTTCTTC
-,TRBV28,-,TRBJ2-2,CASRLWGSTGELFF,TGTGCCAGCCGGCTTTGGGGGTCGACCGGGGAGCTGTTTTTT
TRBD2,TRBV15,-,TRBJ2-1,CATSRDRGTSAREQFF,TGTGCCACCAGCAGAGATCGGGGGACTAGCGCGAGGGAGCAGTTCTTC